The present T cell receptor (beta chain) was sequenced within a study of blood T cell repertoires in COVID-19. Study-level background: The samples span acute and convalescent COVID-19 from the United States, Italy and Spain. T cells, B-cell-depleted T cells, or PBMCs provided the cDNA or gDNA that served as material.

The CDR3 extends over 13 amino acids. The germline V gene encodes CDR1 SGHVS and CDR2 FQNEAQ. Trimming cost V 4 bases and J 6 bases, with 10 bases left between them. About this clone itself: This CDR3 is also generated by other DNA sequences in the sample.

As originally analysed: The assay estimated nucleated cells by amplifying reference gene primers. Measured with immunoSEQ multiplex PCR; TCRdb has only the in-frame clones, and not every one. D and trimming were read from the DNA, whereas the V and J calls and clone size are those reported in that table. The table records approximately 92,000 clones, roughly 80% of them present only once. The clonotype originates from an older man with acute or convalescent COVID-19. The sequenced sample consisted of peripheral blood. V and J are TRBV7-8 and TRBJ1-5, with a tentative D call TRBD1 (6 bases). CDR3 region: CASSSQGGQPQHF. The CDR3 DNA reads TGTGCCAGCAGCTCCCAAGGGGGTCAGCCCCAGCATTTT.